This T cell receptor (beta chain) emerged from a study of response to subunit inactivated influenza vaccine. The study, taken as a whole, reports: Authors suggested that a seasonal influenza vaccination recruits few new T cells each time.

Germline lookup yields CDR1 SGHTA and CDR2 FQGNSA. The V end lost 5 bases, the J end lost 4 bases, and 9 bases lay between the germline ends. The CDR3 contains 13 residues. MiXCR was run by TCRdb on the RT-PCR reads, yielding one entry per CDR3 protein. Here the sample spans 300,000 to 350,000 distinct CDR3 sequences, roughly 22% being singletons. This clonotype was counted only a few times. As yet, its antigen is unknown. The sequence was collected from a man in his fifties or sixties who received an inactivated influenza vaccine. Sequencing was performed on PBMCs from blood, taken about 19 months after vaccination. This rearrangement joins TRBV7-2 to TRBJ2-1, with D unclear. CDR3 amino acids: CASSKDRYNEQFF. Written as DNA, the CDR3 is TGTGCCAGCAGCAAAGACCGGTACAATGAGCAGTTCTTC.